A selection of T cell receptor beta chains follows, all from one sample in a study of cytomegalovirus exposure and HLA in healthy donors. Using immunoSEQ multiplex PCR, the repertoire was profiled, and TCRdb retains in-frame clones only, with some absent. The data contain 150,000 to 200,000 clones, around 72% of them seen just once; the ten biggest clones take up over 6%. The specimen sequenced was PBMCs. The receptors here all came from a man in his forties in good health and CMV-seropositive. The CDR3 runs from the conserved cysteine through the conserved F or W. A D gene is named only where the DNA matches it firmly. The listing skips clone size in some rows; elsewhere it reads once, few, many or a size class.

j_call v_call d_call clone_size cdr3_aa cdr3_nt
TRBJ1-5 TRBV2 NA few CASRSIGGANQPQHF TGTGCCAGCAGGTCGATTGGGGGGGCCAATCAGCCCCAGCATTTT
TRBJ2-3 TRBV5-1 TRBD1 few CASSPRQGNTDTQYF TGCGCCAGCAGCCCCCGACAGGGGAACACAGATACGCAGTATTTT
TRBJ1-2 TRBV18 NA NA CASSPGREGGYTF TGTGCCAGCTCACCAGGCAGGGAAGGCGGCTACACCTTC
TRBJ2-7 TRBV5-1 TRBD2 NA CASKPGLAGGAYEQYF TGCGCCAGCAAACCGGGACTAGCGGGGGGGGCCTACGAGCAGTACTTC
TRBJ2-1 TRBV4-2 TRBD2 NA CASSLSGTSGGLFPYNEQFF TGTGCCAGCAGCCTCTCGGGGACTAGCGGGGGGTTGTTCCCCTACAATGAGCAGTTCTTC
TRBJ1-2 TRBV2 NA few CASSEIGEVYYGYTF TGTGCCAGCAGTGAAATAGGGGAAGTTTACTATGGCTACACCTTC
TRBJ2-7 TRBV7-2 NA NA CASSDNRGSYEQYF TGTGCCAGCAGCGACAACCGGGGTTCCTACGAGCAGTACTTC
TRBJ1-2 TRBV6-6 TRBD1 NA CASSNRGISYGYTF TGTGCCAGCAGTAACAGGGGGATCAGTTATGGCTACACCTTC
TRBJ1-4 TRBV6-6 TRBD1 once CASSIQGVTEKLFF TGTGCCAGCAGCATACAGGGGGTTACTGAAAAACTGTTTTTT
TRBJ2-3 TRBV4-3 TRBD2 few CASSQDLAGGPIDTQYF TGCGCCAGCAGCCAGGACCTAGCGGGGGGGCCGATAGATACGCAGTATTTT
TRBJ2-5 TRBV23-1 NA NA CASGRGRDGETQYF TGCGCCAGCGGCCGTGGGAGAGACGGGGAGACCCAGTACTTC
TRBJ1-2 TRBV10-3 NA NA CATRLGEGSYGYTF TGTGCCACCAGGCTCGGGGAGGGCTCCTATGGCTACACCTTC
TRBJ1-1 TRBV9 TRBD1 once CASSVGLDRAGAEAFF TGTGCCAGCAGCGTAGGATTGGACAGGGCGGGCGCTGAAGCTTTCTTT
TRBJ2-5 TRBV5-1 NA few CASSFTTGIETQYF TGCGCCAGCAGCTTCACTACAGGGATTGAGACCCAGTACTTC
TRBJ1-5 TRBV6-5 NA NA CASRGRGGNQPQHF TGTGCCAGCCGTGGGCGGGGTGGTAATCAGCCCCAGCATTTT
TRBJ2-7 TRBV6-1 NA NA CASKEYEQYF TGTGCCAGCAAGGAGTACGAGCAGTACTTC
TRBJ2-5 TRBV19 TRBD1 once CASSPGQGARETQYF TGTGCCAGTAGTCCGGGACAGGGGGCGCGGGAGACCCAGTACTTC
TRBJ2-5 TRBV5-4 TRBD2 NA CASSLVLAEETQYF TGTGCCAGCAGCTTGGTCCTAGCGGAAGAGACCCAGTACTTC
TRBJ1-5 TRBV6-5 TRBD1 few CASSYGQGEQPQHF TGTGCCAGCAGTTACGGACAGGGAGAGCAGCCCCAGCATTTT
TRBJ1-2 TRBV6-5 TRBD1 few CASSTGAVYGYTF TGTGCCAGCTCCACAGGGGCGGTTTATGGCTACACCTTC
TRBJ1-1 TRBV6-5 NA NA CASSYATGTNTEAFF TGTGCCAGCAGTTACGCCACAGGGACGAACACTGAAGCTTTCTTT
TRBJ2-2 TRBV4-3 TRBD1 NA CASSLRTGNTGELFF TGCGCCAGCAGCCTGCGGACAGGGAACACCGGGGAGCTGTTTTTT
TRBJ1-1 TRBV5-8 TRBD1 NA CASSPQGALNTEAFF TGTGCCAGCAGCCCACAGGGGGCCCTGAACACTGAAGCTTTCTTT
TRBJ1-1 TRBV27 TRBD1 NA CASSHRQGAWDTEAFF TGTGCCAGCAGTCACCGACAGGGAGCTTGGGACACTGAAGCTTTCTTT
TRBJ1-2 TRBV18 NA NA CASSTEGTSYGYTF TGTGCCAGCTCTACGGAGGGGACCTCCTATGGCTACACCTTC
TRBJ2-7 TRBV11-2 NA NA CASSFGRVGEQYF TGTGCCAGCAGCTTCGGCAGGGTGGGCGAGCAGTACTTC
TRBJ2-3 TRBV7-2 NA NA CASSPDRSTDTQYF TGTGCCAGCAGTCCCGACAGGAGCACAGATACGCAGTATTTT
TRBJ2-5 TRBV7-9 NA NA CASSPPGSGTLQETQYF TGTGCCAGCAGCCCTCCGGGTAGCGGAACCCTACAAGAGACCCAGTACTTC
TRBJ1-5 TRBV7-3 NA NA CASSPNGSRGRGNQPQHF TGTGCCAGCAGCCCAAACGGCTCGCGCGGGCGCGGGAATCAGCCCCAGCATTTT
TRBJ2-7 TRBV2 TRBD1 NA CASSTLTGTAYEQYF TGTGCCAGCAGCACATTGACAGGGACGGCCTACGAGCAGTACTTC
TRBJ1-6 TRBV7-2 NA NA CASSLEGGPNSPLHF TGTGCCAGCAGCTTAGAAGGGGGACCTAATTCACCCCTCCACTTT
TRBJ2-3 TRBV5-1 TRBD2 NA CASNLGLAASTDTQYF TGCGCCAGCAACCTTGGACTAGCGGCTAGCACAGATACGCAGTATTTT
TRBJ2-5 TRBV5-1 TRBD1 NA CASSLTPSNRGETQYF TGCGCCAGCAGCTTAACACCGTCTAACAGGGGAGAGACCCAGTACTTC
TRBJ2-3 TRBV9 TRBD2 few CASSVVGGPASDTQYF TGTGCCAGCAGCGTAGTGGGAGGGCCGGCGTCAGATACGCAGTATTTT
TRBJ1-2 TRBV21-1 NA once CASSKNPDRGGYGYTF TGTGCCAGCAGCAAAAATCCGGACAGGGGCGGCTATGGCTACACCTTC
TRBJ1-2 TRBV19 NA few CASSTAGVGYTF TGTGCCAGTAGTACGGCGGGAGTCGGCTACACCTTC
TRBJ1-2 TRBV19 TRBD1 NA CASSIMQGARGYTF TGTGCCAGTAGTATCATGCAGGGGGCGAGAGGCTACACCTTC
TRBJ2-5 TRBV7-2 NA few CASILRGGTEETQYF TGTGCCAGCATCCTGAGGGGGGGGACCGAAGAGACCCAGTACTTC
TRBJ2-7 TRBV6-6 NA few CASSQGFSSEQYF TGTGCCAGCTCCCAGGGGTTCTCCTCCGAGCAGTACTTC
TRBJ1-1 TRBV7-2 NA NA CASSLEVAGLGTEAFF TGTGCCAGCAGCTTAGAGGTTGCAGGGCTGGGCACTGAAGCTTTCTTT
TRBJ2-2 TRBV28 NA few CASSSLPAGVQKEGELFF TGTGCCAGCAGTTCCCTCCCCGCCGGAGTCCAAAAGGAGGGGGAGCTGTTTTTT
TRBJ1-3 TRBV9 NA NA CASSVGIGDTIYF TGTGCCAGCAGCGTAGGGATAGGGGACACCATATATTTT
TRBJ2-1 TRBV6-4 TRBD1 NA CASARDRGRGLSYNEQFF TGTGCCAGCGCTAGGGACAGGGGGAGGGGTTTATCCTACAATGAGCAGTTCTTC
TRBJ1-3 TRBV10-3 NA NA CAITDSASGNTIYF TGTGCCATCACGGACAGCGCCTCTGGAAACACCATATATTTT
TRBJ2-1 TRBV7-9 TRBD2 NA CASSLAGGGGARNEQFF TGTGCCAGCAGCTTAGCAGGTGGCGGGGGGGCTAGAAATGAGCAGTTCTTC
TRBJ1-4 TRBV9 TRBD1 once CASSVEGTGVDEKLFF TGTGCCAGCAGCGTAGAGGGCACAGGGGTAGATGAAAAACTGTTTTTT
TRBJ1-5 TRBV6-4 NA NA CASSEQGGQPQHF TGTGCCAGCAGTGAACAGGGTGGACAGCCCCAGCATTTT
TRBJ2-3 TRBV7-9 TRBD1 NA CSSSSGQAPQYF TGTTCCAGCAGCTCGGGACAGGCCCCGCAGTATTTT
TRBJ1-3 TRBV30 NA NA CAWKRFGNTIYF TGTGCCTGGAAGAGGTTTGGAAACACCATATATTTT
TRBJ1-4 TRBV6-6 NA NA CASSYFGEVDEKLFF TGTGCCAGCAGTTACTTTGGGGAGGTTGATGAAAAACTGTTTTTT
TRBJ1-4 TRBV30 TRBD1 NA CAWSLGQGATEKLFF TGTGCCTGGAGCCTAGGACAGGGGGCGACGGAAAAACTGTTTTTT